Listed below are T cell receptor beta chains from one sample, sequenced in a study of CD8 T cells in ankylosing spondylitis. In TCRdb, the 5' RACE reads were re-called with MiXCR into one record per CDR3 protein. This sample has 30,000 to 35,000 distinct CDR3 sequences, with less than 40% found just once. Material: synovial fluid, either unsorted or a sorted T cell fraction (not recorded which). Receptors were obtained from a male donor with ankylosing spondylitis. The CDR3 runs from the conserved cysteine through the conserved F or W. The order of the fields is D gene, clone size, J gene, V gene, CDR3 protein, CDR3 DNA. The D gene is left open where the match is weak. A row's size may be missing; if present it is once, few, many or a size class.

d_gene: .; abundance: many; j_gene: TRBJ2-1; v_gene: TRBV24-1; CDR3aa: CATSDGQTGYNEQFF; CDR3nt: TGTGCCACCAGTGATGGACAAACGGGCTACAATGAGCAGTTCTTC
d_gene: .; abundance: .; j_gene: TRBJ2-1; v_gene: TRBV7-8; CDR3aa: CASSLSGAYNEQFF; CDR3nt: TGTGCCAGCAGCTTGTCAGGAGCGTACAATGAGCAGTTCTTC
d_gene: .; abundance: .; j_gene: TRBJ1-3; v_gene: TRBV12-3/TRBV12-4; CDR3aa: CASSPTNGNTIYF; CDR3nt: TGTGCCAGCAGTCCCACCAACGGAAACACCATATATTTT
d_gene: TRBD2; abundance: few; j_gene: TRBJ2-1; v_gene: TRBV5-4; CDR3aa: CASSLRLRGAREAGGPYNEQFF; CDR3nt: TGTGCCAGCAGCTTGAGACTCAGGGGGGCAAGAGAAGCGGGAGGACCCTACAATGAGCAGTTCTTC
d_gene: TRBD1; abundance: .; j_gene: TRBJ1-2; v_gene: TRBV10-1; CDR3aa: CASSGGGSYGYTF; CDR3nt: TGCGCCAGCAGTGGAGGGGGCTCCTATGGCTACACCTTC
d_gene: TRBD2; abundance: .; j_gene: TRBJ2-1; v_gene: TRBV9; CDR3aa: CASSVEGGRSSYNEQFF; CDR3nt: TGTGCCAGCAGCGTAGAGGGCGGGAGGAGCTCCTACAATGAGCAGTTCTTC
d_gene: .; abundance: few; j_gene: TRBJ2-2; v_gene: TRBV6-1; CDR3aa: CASSDFETWELFF; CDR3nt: TGTGCCAGCAGTGACTTTGAAACGTGGGAGCTGTTTTTT
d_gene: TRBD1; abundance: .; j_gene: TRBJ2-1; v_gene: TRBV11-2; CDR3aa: CASSFDRGNEQFF; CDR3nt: TGTGCCAGCAGCTTCGACAGGGGCAATGAGCAGTTCTTC
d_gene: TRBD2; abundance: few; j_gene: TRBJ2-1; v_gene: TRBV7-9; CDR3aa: CASSSGLADSYNEQFF; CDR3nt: TGTGCCAGCAGCTCAGGACTAGCGGACTCCTACAATGAGCAGTTCTTC
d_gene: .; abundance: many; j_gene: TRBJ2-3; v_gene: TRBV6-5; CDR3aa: CASSYSEAGTLNTDTQYF; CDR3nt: TGTGCCAGCAGTTACTCGGAGGCGGGGACGCTGAACACAGATACGCAGTATTTT
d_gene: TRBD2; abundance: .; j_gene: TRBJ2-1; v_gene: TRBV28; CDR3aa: CASRLAAQYNEQFF; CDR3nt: TGTGCCAGCAGACTAGCGGCACAGTACAATGAGCAGTTCTTC
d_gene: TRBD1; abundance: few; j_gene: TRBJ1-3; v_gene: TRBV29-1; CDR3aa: CSAEGQGAVGNTIYF; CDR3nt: TGCAGCGCCGAGGGACAGGGGGCGGTTGGAAACACCATATATTTT
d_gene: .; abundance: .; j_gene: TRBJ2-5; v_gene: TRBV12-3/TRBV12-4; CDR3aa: CASSPGLEEETQYF; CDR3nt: TGTGCCAGCAGCCCAGGCCTAGAGGAAGAGACCCAGTACTTC
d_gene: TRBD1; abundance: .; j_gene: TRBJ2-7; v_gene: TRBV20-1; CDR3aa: CSAHRDSVYEQYF; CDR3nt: TGCAGTGCTCACCGGGACAGTGTCTACGAGCAGTACTTC
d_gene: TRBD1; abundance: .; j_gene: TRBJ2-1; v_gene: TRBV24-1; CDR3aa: CATSEPGTGFEQFF; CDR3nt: TGTGCCACCAGTGAACCCGGGACAGGGTTTGAGCAGTTCTTC
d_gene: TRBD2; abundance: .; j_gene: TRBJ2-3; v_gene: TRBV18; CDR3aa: CASSDRLAANTDTQYF; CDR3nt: TGTGCCAGCTCGGACCGACTAGCGGCAAACACAGATACGCAGTATTTT
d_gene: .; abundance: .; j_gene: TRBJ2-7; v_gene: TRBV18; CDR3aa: CASSPETDIYEQYF; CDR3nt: TGTGCCAGCTCCCCCGAGACTGACATTTACGAGCAGTACTTC
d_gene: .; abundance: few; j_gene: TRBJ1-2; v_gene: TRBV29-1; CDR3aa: CSGREANRYGYTF; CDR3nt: TGCAGCGGAAGAGAGGCGAATCGGTATGGCTACACCTTC
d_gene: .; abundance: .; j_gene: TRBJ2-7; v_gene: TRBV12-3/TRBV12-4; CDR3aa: CASSFGGPGNEQYF; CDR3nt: TGTGCCAGCAGTTTCGGGGGGCCTGGAAACGAGCAGTACTTC
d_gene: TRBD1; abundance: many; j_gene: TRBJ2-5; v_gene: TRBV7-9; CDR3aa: CASSSGQRETQYF; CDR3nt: TGTGCCAGCAGCTCGGGACAGAGAGAGACCCAGTACTTC
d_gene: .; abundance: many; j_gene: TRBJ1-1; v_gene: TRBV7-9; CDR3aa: CASSSRRNTEAFF; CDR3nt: TGTGCCAGCAGCTCCAGAAGAAACACTGAAGCTTTCTTT
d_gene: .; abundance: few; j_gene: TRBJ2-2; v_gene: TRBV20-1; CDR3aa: CSARDRTGITGELFF; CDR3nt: TGCAGTGCTAGAGATAGAACAGGGATAACCGGGGAGCTGTTTTTT
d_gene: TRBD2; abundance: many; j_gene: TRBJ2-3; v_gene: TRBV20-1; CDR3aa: CSARDPNPGLAAPGDTQYF; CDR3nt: TGCAGTGCTAGAGATCCGAACCCGGGACTAGCGGCTCCGGGGGATACGCAGTATTTT
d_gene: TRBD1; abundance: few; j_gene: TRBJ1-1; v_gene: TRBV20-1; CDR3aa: CSAPGTGSHTEAFF; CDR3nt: TGCAGTGCACCCGGGACAGGGTCCCACACTGAAGCTTTCTTT
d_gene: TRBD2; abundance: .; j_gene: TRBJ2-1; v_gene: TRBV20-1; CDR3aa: CSAPEGGRADEQFF; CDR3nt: TGCAGTGCTCCCGAAGGCGGGAGGGCCGATGAGCAGTTCTTC
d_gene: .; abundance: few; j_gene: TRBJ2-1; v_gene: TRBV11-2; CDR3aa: CASSLATINEQFF; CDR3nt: TGTGCCAGCAGCTTAGCGACCATTAATGAGCAGTTCTTC
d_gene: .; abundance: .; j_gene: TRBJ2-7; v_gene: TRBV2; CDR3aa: CASSEPTGRSSYEQYF; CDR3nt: TGTGCCAGCAGTGAACCCACGGGACGGAGTTCCTACGAGCAGTACTTC
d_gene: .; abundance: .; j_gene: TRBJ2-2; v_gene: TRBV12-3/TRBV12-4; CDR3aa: CASSRGGPAGELFF; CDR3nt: TGTGCCAGCTCCAGGGGGGGCCCTGCCGGGGAGCTGTTTTTT
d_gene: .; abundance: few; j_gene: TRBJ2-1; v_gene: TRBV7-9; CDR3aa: CASSLGRESSGEQFF; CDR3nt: TGTGCCAGCAGCTTGGGACGGGAGAGTTCCGGTGAGCAGTTCTTC
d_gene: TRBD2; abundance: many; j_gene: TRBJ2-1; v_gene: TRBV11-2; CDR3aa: CASSLVPSGDNEQFF; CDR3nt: TGTGCCAGCAGCTTAGTACCTAGCGGGGACAATGAGCAGTTCTTC
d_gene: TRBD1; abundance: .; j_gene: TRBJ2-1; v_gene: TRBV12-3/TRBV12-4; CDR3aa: CASSSTGGTINEQFF; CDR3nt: TGTGCCAGCAGTTCGACAGGGGGTACAATCAATGAGCAGTTCTTC
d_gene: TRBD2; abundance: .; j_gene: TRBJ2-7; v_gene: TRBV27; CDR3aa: CASSLMASGFPYEQYF; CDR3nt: TGTGCCAGCAGTTTAATGGCTAGCGGGTTCCCCTACGAGCAGTACTTC
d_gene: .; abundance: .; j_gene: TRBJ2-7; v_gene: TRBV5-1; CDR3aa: CASSEYYEQYF; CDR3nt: TGCGCCAGCAGCGAATACTACGAGCAGTACTTC
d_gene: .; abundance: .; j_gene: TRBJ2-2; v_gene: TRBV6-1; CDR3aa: CASSGLREVAANTGELFF; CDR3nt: TGTGCCAGCAGTGGGTTGCGTGAGGTAGCGGCGAACACCGGGGAGCTGTTTTTT
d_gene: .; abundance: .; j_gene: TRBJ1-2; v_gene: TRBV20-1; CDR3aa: CSARVTLSHGYTF; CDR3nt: TGCAGTGCTAGAGTTACGCTTTCCCATGGCTACACCTTC
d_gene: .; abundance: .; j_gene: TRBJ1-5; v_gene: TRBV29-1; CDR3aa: CSVEEGFNQPQHF; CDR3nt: TGCAGCGTTGAAGAGGGTTTCAATCAGCCCCAGCATTTT
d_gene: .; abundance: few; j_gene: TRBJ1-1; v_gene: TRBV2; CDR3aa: CASKIRDGADTEAFF; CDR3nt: TGTGCCAGCAAAATTAGGGATGGCGCGGACACTGAAGCTTTCTTT
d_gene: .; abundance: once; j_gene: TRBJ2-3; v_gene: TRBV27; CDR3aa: CASSFEGAGEDTQYF; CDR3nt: TGTGCCAGCAGTTTTGAAGGGGCAGGGGAAGATACGCAGTATTTT
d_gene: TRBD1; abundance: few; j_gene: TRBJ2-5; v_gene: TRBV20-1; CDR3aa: CSALPRWDRKETQYF; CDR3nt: TGCAGTGCCCTACCTCGCTGGGACAGAAAAGAGACCCAGTACTTC
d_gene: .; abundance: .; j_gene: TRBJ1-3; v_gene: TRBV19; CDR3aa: CASTTTAGVDLFYSGNTIYF; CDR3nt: TGTGCCAGTACCACGACCGCGGGGGTCGACTTATTCTACTCTGGAAACACCATATATTTT
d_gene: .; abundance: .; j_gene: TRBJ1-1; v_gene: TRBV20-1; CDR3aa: CSADPGVHNMNTEAFF; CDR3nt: TGCAGTGCCGATCCGGGGGTCCACAACATGAACACTGAAGCTTTCTTT
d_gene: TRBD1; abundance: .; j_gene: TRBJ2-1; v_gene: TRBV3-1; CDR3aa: CASSQLEGARHNECVF; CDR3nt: TGTGCCAGCAGCCAATTAGAGGGGGCGCGACACAATGAGTGTGTCTTC
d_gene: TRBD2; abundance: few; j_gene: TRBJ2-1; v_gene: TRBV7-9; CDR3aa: CATHFGGVNEQFF; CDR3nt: TGTGCCACCCACTTCGGGGGGGTCAATGAGCAGTTCTTC
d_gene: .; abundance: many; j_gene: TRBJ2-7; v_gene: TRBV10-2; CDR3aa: CASGRTPSDEQYF; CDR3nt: TGCGCCAGCGGAAGGACCCCTTCGGACGAGCAGTACTTC
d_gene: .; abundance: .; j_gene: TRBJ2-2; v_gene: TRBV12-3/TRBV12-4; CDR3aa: CASSLAQVAGELFF; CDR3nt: TGTGCCAGCAGTTTAGCTCAAGTGGCGGGGGAGCTGTTTTTT
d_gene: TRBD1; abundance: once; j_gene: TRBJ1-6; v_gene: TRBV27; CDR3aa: CASSFTGGDSPLHF; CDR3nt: TGTGCCAGCAGTTTCACAGGGGGAGATTCACCCCTCCACTTT
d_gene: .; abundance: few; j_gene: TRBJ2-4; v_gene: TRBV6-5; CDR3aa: CASSLRPLQGGNIQYF; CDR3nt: TGTGCCAGCAGTTTGCGACCCCTCCAAGGTGGAAACATTCAGTACTTC
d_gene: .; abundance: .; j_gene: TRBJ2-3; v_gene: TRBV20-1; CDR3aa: CSARNRATIGTDTQYF; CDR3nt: TGCAGTGCTAGAAACCGGGCGACCATTGGCACAGATACGCAGTATTTT
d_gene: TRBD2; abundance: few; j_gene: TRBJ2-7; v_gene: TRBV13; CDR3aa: CASSFIAGGTEQYF; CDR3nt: TGTGCCAGCAGCTTCATAGCGGGAGGAACCGAGCAGTACTTC